This is a list of T cell receptor beta chains from one sample in a study of blood T cells in healthy people across ages. TCRdb processed the 5' RACE reads anew with MiXCR; each CDR3 protein has one entry. Found here are more than 650,000 distinct CDR3 sequences, 40% to 65% of them singletons; the top ten hold about two fifths. The source material was blood. All receptors come from a man older than 75 in good health. CDR3s include the opening cysteine and the closing phenylalanine or tryptophan. A D gene is named only where the DNA matches it firmly. Only part of the rows carry a size: once, few, many, or a class if the clone is expanded.

J: TRBJ2-1
size: NA
D: TRBD1
V: TRBV20-1
CDR3: CSAIETRGLGSYNEQFF
DNA: TGCAGTGCTATAGAGACGAGGGGGCTAGGATCCTACAATGAGCAGTTCTTC

J: TRBJ2-3
size: NA
D: NA
V: TRBV7-9
CDR3: CASSSRVTSGDTQYF
DNA: TGTGCCAGCTCATCGCGGGTTACAAGCGGAGATACGCAGTATTTT

J: TRBJ2-3
size: many
D: NA
V: TRBV25-1
CDR3: CASSEGARYAYF
DNA: TGTGCCAGCAGTGAGGGGGCCAGATACGCGTATTTT

J: TRBJ2-5
size: NA
D: TRBD2
V: TRBV15
CDR3: CATIQMGGARETQYF
DNA: TGTGCCACCATCCAGATGGGAGGGGCGCGGGAGACCCAGTACTTC

J: TRBJ2-2
size: NA
D: TRBD2
V: TRBV7-2
CDR3: CASSSRLAGNTGELFF
DNA: TGTGCCAGCAGCTCTCGTTTAGCGGGCAACACCGGGGAGCTGTTTTTT

J: TRBJ2-1
size: once
D: NA
V: TRBV4-2
CDR3: CASSQELHNEQFF
DNA: TGTGCCAGCAGCCAAGAACTTCACAATGAGCAGTTCTTC

J: TRBJ2-5
size: NA
D: TRBD2
V: TRBV7-2
CDR3: CASSFGLAEGKTQYF
DNA: TGTGCCAGCAGCTTTGGACTAGCGGAGGGGAAGACCCAGTACTTC

J: TRBJ1-3
size: NA
D: NA
V: TRBV11-2
CDR3: CASSLIGTAGGTIYF
DNA: TGTGCCAGCAGCTTAATAGGGACGGCCGGGGGCACCATATATTTT

J: TRBJ2-1
size: few
D: TRBD2
V: TRBV29-1
CDR3: CSVEDPLAGGRSSYNEQFF
DNA: TGCAGCGTTGAAGATCCGCTAGCGGGAGGCCGAAGCTCCTACAATGAGCAGTTCTTC

J: TRBJ2-7
size: many
D: NA
V: TRBV7-6
CDR3: CASSLARNREQYF
DNA: TGTGCCAGCAGCTTAGCACGGAACCGGGAGCAGTACTTC

J: TRBJ1-4
size: few
D: NA
V: TRBV20-1
CDR3: CSAFQPNEKLFF
DNA: TGCAGTGCGTTTCAGCCCAATGAAAAACTGTTTTTT

J: TRBJ1-2
size: NA
D: NA
V: TRBV28
CDR3: CATRTGTLAGYTF
DNA: TGTGCCACCCGGACCGGGACACTGGCGGGCTACACCTTC

J: TRBJ2-7
size: NA
D: NA
V: TRBV6-6
CDR3: CASRTRDGSSYEQYF
DNA: TGTGCCAGCAGAACAAGGGACGGAAGCTCCTACGAGCAGTACTTC

J: TRBJ1-2
size: NA
D: NA
V: TRBV28
CDR3: CASSRLAVRAGYTF
DNA: TGTGCCAGCAGCCGTCTGGCGGTGAGGGCTGGCTACACCTTC

J: TRBJ2-1
size: NA
D: NA
V: TRBV11-2
CDR3: CASSPKMASSSYNEQFF
DNA: TGTGCCAGCAGCCCAAAGATGGCGTCGAGCTCCTACAATGAGCAGTTCTTC

J: TRBJ1-4
size: NA
D: TRBD1
V: TRBV20-1
CDR3: CSARVGGTVNEKLFF
DNA: TGCAGTGCTAGAGTGGGAGGGACAGTTAATGAAAAACTGTTTTTT

J: TRBJ2-3
size: NA
D: TRBD2
V: TRBV20-1
CDR3: CSARTSGSTDTQYF
DNA: TGCAGTGCTCGGACTAGCGGGAGCACAGATACGCAGTATTTT

J: TRBJ2-7
size: few
D: NA
V: TRBV4-1
CDR3: CASSPSRLLRGSGEQYF
DNA: TGCGCCAGCAGCCCCAGCCGCCTACTCCGGGGGTCGGGTGAGCAGTACTTC

J: TRBJ1-2
size: few
D: NA
V: TRBV10-3
CDR3: CAISRTAEGDGYTF
DNA: TGTGCCATCAGCAGGACCGCCGAAGGGGATGGCTACACCTTC

J: TRBJ1-2
size: NA
D: TRBD1
V: TRBV5-1
CDR3: CVSDAGQGSYGYTF
DNA: TGCGTCAGTGACGCAGGACAGGGGAGCTATGGCTACACCTTC